This TCR beta chain was sequenced in a study of post-analysis software for immune sequencing data (dated by TCRdb to the mid-2010s). About the full investigation: Disease courses on record covered relapsing-remitting, secondary progressive and progressive-relapsing multiple sclerosis, though some patients had no subtype annotation. The multiple sclerosis patient repertoires were compared with some twelve previously published healthy control repertoires from donors aged about 6 to 26 years. A subset of samples was prepared in parallel using single-end sample barcoding, then pooled and co-amplified after Illumina adapter ligation.

Comments on this clonotype: Its antigen remains unidentified. No much larger clone exists at a distance of one base, and base qualities are not known.

To demonstrate the VDJtools post-analysis software, the study profiled TCR beta repertoires from the peripheral blood of under 15 young patients with multiple sclerosis. The patients with multiple sclerosis were children and adolescents between about 6 and 17 years of age. Results the study describes overall, beyond this receptor: The multiple sclerosis patient group was slightly younger than the control group. Roughly 5 TRBV segments, including TRBV5-6, TRBV5-1 and TRBV20-1, were significantly more frequent in patients than controls. Normalized Chao1 diversity was significantly lower in multiple sclerosis patients than controls, suggesting substantial peripheral T-cell clonal expansion. Direct clustering with F measure showed strong co-clustering of samples prepared in the same batch, prompting a batch-effect correction.

The library came from PCR. Reads for this sample came from an Illumina HiSeq 2500. Unique molecular identifiers were incorporated into TCR beta cDNA libraries to reduce PCR and sequencing biases. Every 1 to 10 million input T cells yielded roughly 0.5 million cDNA molecules, meaning each molecule approximated one T cell. The patient libraries were prepared and sequenced using the same protocol as the earlier healthy control dataset. Samples belonging to the same batch were prepared together, multiplexed and sequenced on a shared HiSeq lane. As for the authors' bioinformatics: MIGEC was used to process the raw barcoded reads, and molecular identifier groups with only a single read were discarded before consensus assembly and CDR3 extraction. Clonotype tables were post-analysed with VDJtools, normalizing diversity by down-sampling all datasets to the smallest sample size. To correct batch-related cross-sample contamination, repertoire overlap clustering matched CDR3 amino acid sequences but not nucleotide sequences. TCRdb reworked the public reads: Q25 trimming with fastp, MiXCR clone assembly, productive beta chains retained. Each record represents a unique CDR3 protein, reported with the most common genes and DNA among its rows. What appears here as the V and J calls and clone size reflects TCRdb's work, not the paper's. This sample holds around 250,000 distinct CDR3 sequences; roughly a third were observed only once. 4.5% to 5.5% of the sample is held by the ten biggest clonotypes.

From V the trimming removes 5 bases and from J it removes 1 base, while the gene matches leave 8 bases of the junction unaccounted for. Including the terminal cysteine and phenylalanine, the CDR3 comprises 17 residues. The sequence is cut down to CDR3 DNA, 51 bases in frame from base 1. CDR1 and CDR2 were assigned from the germline V gene (reference sequence) as SEHNR and FQNEAQ. The sample comprised blood. The chain was built from TRBV7-9 and TRBJ2-2, with 9 junctional bases fitting TRBD2. This TCR came from a girl aged 10 to 17 with multiple sclerosis. The CDR3 sequence is CASSRGASGMNTGELFF. In nucleotide form, the sequence is TGTGCCAGCAGCCGAGGGGCTAGCGGGATGAACACCGGGGAGCTGTTTTTT.